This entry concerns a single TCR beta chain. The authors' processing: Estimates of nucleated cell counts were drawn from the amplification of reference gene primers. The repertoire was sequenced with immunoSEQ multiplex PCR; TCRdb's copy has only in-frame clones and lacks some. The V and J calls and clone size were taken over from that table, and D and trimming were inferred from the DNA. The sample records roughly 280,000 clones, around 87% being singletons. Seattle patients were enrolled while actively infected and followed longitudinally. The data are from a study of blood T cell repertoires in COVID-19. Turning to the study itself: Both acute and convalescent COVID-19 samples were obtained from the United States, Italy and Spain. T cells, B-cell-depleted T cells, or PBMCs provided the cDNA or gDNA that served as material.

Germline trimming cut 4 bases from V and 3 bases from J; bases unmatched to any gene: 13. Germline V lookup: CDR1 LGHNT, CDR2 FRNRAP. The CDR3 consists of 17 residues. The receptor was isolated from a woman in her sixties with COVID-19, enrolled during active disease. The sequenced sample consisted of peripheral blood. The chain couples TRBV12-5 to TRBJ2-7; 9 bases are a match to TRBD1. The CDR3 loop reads CASGSAYVGQGYYEQYF. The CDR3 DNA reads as TGTGCTAGTGGTTCCGCGTATGTGGGACAGGGATACTACGAGCAGTACTTC.